Sequencing of this TCR beta chain was carried out in a study of regulatory T cells in long-lasting Graves disease. Study details: Prior antithyroid drug treatment in newly diagnosed Graves' patients lasted under 3 months.

At least ten counts were recorded for this clonotype. Time point denoted: newly diagnosed GD, antithyroid drugs for less than 3 months. RNA isolated from PBMCs was used to make the TCR library. TCR beta libraries were built with iRepertoire HTBI primers and Arm-PCR of CDR3 regions. TCRdb analysed the multiplex PCR reads with MiXCR anew, one entry per CDR3 protein. The table lists some 500,000 distinct CDR3 sequences, 13% of them singletons. The ends were cut back, 6 bases at V and 2 bases at J, with 11 bases in the middle. Germline V gene lookup returns CDR1 SNHLY and CDR2 FYNNEI. The CDR3 is made up of 14 amino acids. The same sample was also used in a study of T cells in Graves' hyperthyroidism and ophthalmopathy.

The J gene is TRBJ1-5, the V gene TRBV2; no firm D call. The sample in question was peripheral blood mononuclear cells (PBMCs), obtained at new diagnosis, from a patient treated with antithyroid drugs. The receptor comes from a man aged 25-40 years with Graves disease. This chain's CDR3 is CASSRSEGNQPQHF. The CDR3 DNA sequence: TGTGCCAGCAGCAGGAGTGAGGGCAATCAGCCCCAGCATTTT.